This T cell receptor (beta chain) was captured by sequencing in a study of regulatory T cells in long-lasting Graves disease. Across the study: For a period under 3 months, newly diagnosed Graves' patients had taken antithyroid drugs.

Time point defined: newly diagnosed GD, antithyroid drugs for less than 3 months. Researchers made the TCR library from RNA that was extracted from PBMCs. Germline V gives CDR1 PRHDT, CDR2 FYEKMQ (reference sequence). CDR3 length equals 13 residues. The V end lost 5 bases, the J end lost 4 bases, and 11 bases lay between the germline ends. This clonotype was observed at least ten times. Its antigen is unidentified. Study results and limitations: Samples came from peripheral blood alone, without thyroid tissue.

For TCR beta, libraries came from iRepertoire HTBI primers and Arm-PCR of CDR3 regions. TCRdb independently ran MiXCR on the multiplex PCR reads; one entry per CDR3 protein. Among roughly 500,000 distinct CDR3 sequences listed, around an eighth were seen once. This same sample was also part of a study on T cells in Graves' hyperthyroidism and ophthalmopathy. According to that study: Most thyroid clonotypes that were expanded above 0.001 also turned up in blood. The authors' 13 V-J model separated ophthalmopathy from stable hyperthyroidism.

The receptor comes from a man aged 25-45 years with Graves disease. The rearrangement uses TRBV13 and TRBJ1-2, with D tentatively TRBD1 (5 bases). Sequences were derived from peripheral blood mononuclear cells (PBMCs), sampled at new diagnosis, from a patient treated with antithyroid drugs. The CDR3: CASSGRGPYGYTF. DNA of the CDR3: TGTGCCAGCAGCGGCCGGGGCCCCTATGGCTACACCTTC.